Listed below are T cell receptor beta chains from one sample, sequenced in a study. From the 5' RACE reads, TCRdb called clonotypes with MiXCR, one entry per CDR3 protein. The table includes about 47,000 distinct CDR3 sequences, roughly 30% detected once. Sequencing was performed on naive CD4+ T cells sorted from blood. Source of these receptors: a female donor with breast cancer. CDR3s leave out the opening cysteine and the closing phenylalanine or tryptophan. A row's size may be missing; if present it is once, few, many or a size class.

TRBJ1-2	medium-sized	TRBV5-1	ASSLGGGGNGYT
TRBJ1-4	few	TRBV11-1	ASSSSGTGHEKLF
TRBJ2-7	.	TRBV7-3	ASSLKGQGFDEQY
TRBJ2-6	.	TRBV20-1	SARGEDSRSGANVLT
TRBJ2-3	.	TRBV28	ASRTSSGTDTQY
TRBJ2-3	many	TRBV4-3	ASSQDLTGTGRTSTDTQY
TRBJ2-4	few	TRBV10-3	AISEPIRGSARNIQY
TRBJ2-4	.	TRBV4-3	ASSQEVGLAKNIQY
TRBJ2-1	few	TRBV12-3/TRBV12-4	ASGPRDSRKV
TRBJ2-7	.	TRBV4-3	AGSQGLAGAHEQY
TRBJ1-1	.	TRBV7-2	ASSSLGGWTEAF
TRBJ2-7	many	TRBV29-1	SVVTGVPYEQY
TRBJ2-7	.	TRBV7-8	ASSPPSGITSSYEQY
TRBJ1-5	.	TRBV11-2	ASSFSDNQPQH
TRBJ1-4	.	TRBV9	ASSDGAGSEKLF
TRBJ2-7	few	TRBV7-9	ASSRLGYEQY
TRBJ2-1	.	TRBV25-1	ASSDKGSYNEQF
TRBJ1-5	medium-sized	TRBV12-3/TRBV12-4	ASSRTDGDQPQH
TRBJ2-1	.	TRBV12-3/TRBV12-4	ASRRQNEQF
TRBJ2-3	.	TRBV29-1	SVALGQGISGTDTQY
TRBJ2-7	many	TRBV6-2/TRBV6-3	ASSYPPAGEQY
TRBJ2-3	few	TRBV20-1	SASDAPRGRERTDTQY
TRBJ2-1	few	TRBV9	ASSVEGRSYNEQF
TRBJ2-1	few	TRBV5-1	ASARDSDYNEQF
TRBJ2-1	medium-sized	TRBV7-2	ASTRRASGGTEQF
TRBJ2-3	few	TRBV5-5	ASSSSRLDTQY
TRBJ2-5	.	TRBV5-1	ASSVGDRGAQETQY
TRBJ1-2	.	TRBV12-3/TRBV12-4	ASRIGRNNYGYT
TRBJ2-5	many	TRBV5-1	ASSLGSQETQY
TRBJ1-4	.	TRBV4-3	ASSQSAGFGEKLF
TRBJ2-2	.	TRBV6-1	ASKGQGDTGELF
TRBJ2-3	few	TRBV7-3	ASSPNKGDTQY
TRBJ2-5	.	TRBV6-5	ASSYSLEDSGAGKETQY
TRBJ2-1	.	TRBV5-1	ASSWDRDQNEQF
TRBJ1-6	many	TRBV6-6	ASSYGGDNSPLH
TRBJ2-7	few	TRBV28	ASNKPGLADYEQY
TRBJ2-7	.	TRBV7-9	ASSPIGGGGQAVPQY
TRBJ1-5	many	TRBV7-2	ASSTRTGLDQPQH
TRBJ2-2	few	TRBV9	ASKNTGELF
TRBJ2-4	.	TRBV11-3	ASSLGPGAKNIQY
TRBJ2-2	many	TRBV29-1	SVRGSGELF
TRBJ2-1	medium-sized	TRBV6-6	ASSWSGTGGLYNEQF
TRBJ1-6	few	TRBV4-2	ASSQRSDWSSYNSPLH
TRBJ2-3	.	TRBV5-1	ASEQGEQDTQY
TRBJ1-1	.	TRBV5-1	ASSLAGTENREAF
TRBJ2-1	few	TRBV20-1	SARDRAPTRGGKRYNEQF
TRBJ2-1	few	TRBV5-4	ASSLLAGGYEQF
TRBJ1-1	.	TRBV5-5	ASNGQHPGNTEAF
TRBJ2-6	.	TRBV6-5	ASSHPWDTSSGANVLT
TRBJ1-2	few	TRBV6-1	ASGRDRDNGYT
TRBJ2-1	.	TRBV7-9	ASSWNRGTGNEQF
TRBJ2-1	.	TRBV12-3/TRBV12-4	ASSPSASGSSNEQF
TRBJ2-7	few	TRBV27	ASSPRGTGGGM
TRBJ2-1	.	TRBV11-2	ASIGNRLANEQF
TRBJ2-5	.	TRBV4-3	ASSYDRETQY
TRBJ1-2	.	TRBV13	ASSLNRANYGYT
TRBJ2-1	many	TRBV7-9	ASSLSLAGAYNEQF
TRBJ2-3	few	TRBV5-1	ASTGGRDSDTQY
TRBJ2-5	few	TRBV20-1	SARAAAGGQETQY